A selection of T cell receptor beta chains follows, all from one sample in a study of CD8+ T cells in alopecia areata. Sequenced by immunoSEQ multiplex PCR; TCRdb stores in-frame clones only, minus some. The data hold around 140,000 clones, with around 87% observed a single time. This material consisted of CD8+ T cells sorted from blood, taken at week 4, from a patient treated with tofacitinib. These receptors all come from a human donor with alopecia areata. CDR3s include the opening cysteine and the closing phenylalanine or tryptophan. The D gene is left open where the match is weak. Only part of the rows carry a size: once, few, many, or a class if the clone is expanded.

>TRBV6-1|NA|TRBJ1-5|NA
TGTGCCAGCAGTGAAGTGGTTTTTATAAAGATGGGCAATCAGCCCCAGCATTTT
CASSEVVFIKMGNQPQHF
>TRBV29-1|TRBD1|TRBJ2-7|NA
TGCAGCGTTGAGAGGGTCCCAGTCGGGGCCCGGACAGGTTCCTACGAGCAGTACTTC
CSVERVPVGARTGSYEQYF
>TRBV29-1|NA|TRBJ1-2|NA
TGCAGCGTTGACCGAACAACTAACTATGGCTACACCTTC
CSVDRTTNYGYTF
>TRBV5-4|NA|TRBJ2-7|NA
TGTGCCAGCAGCTTGGACGGCTACGAGCAGTACTTC
CASSLDGYEQYF
>TRBV6-6|NA|TRBJ1-1|NA
TGTGCCAGCACCACAGGCACTGAAGCTTTCTTT
CASTTGTEAFF
>TRBV29-1|NA|TRBJ1-2|NA
TGCAGCGTTAATGAGGCCTCGAAGAACTATGGCTACACCTTC
CSVNEASKNYGYTF
>TRBV6-5|NA|TRBJ2-1|NA
TGTGCCAGCAGTTACTCGGGCACACACAATGAGCAGTTCTTC
CASSYSGTHNEQFF
>TRBV29-1|NA|TRBJ2-1|NA
TGCAGCGGCGAAGATTTCAATGAGCAGTTCTTC
CSGEDFNEQFF
>TRBV7-9|TRBD1|TRBJ1-1|NA
TGTGCCAGCAGGGGGACAGGGGGCACGGACACTGAAGCTTTCTTT
CASRGTGGTDTEAFF
>TRBV27|NA|TRBJ1-2|NA
TGTGCCAGCAGTTTATCATCCTATTCGGGGGGCTACACCTTC
CASSLSSYSGGYTF
>TRBV29-1|NA|TRBJ1-3|NA
TGCAGCGTTGTCTGGAACCTCGGAAACACCATATATTTT
CSVVWNLGNTIYF
>TRBV5-6|TRBD2|TRBJ2-1|NA
TGTGCCAGCAGCCCGGAGGGGGCGGGAGGGCCGAGTGAGCAGTTCTTC
CASSPEGAGGPSEQFF
>TRBV13|NA|TRBJ2-7|few
TGTGCCAGCAGCGAGACAGGGAGGGTTCCCTACGAGCAGTACTTC
CASSETGRVPYEQYF
>TRBV4-2|TRBD2|TRBJ2-7|NA
TGTGCCAGCAGCCAAATCACTAGCGCGAACTCCTACGAGCAGTACTTC
CASSQITSANSYEQYF
>TRBV2|NA|TRBJ2-3|NA
TGTGCCAGCAAGGAGGGGGGGCAAGGCACAGATACGCAGTATTTT
CASKEGGQGTDTQYF
>TRBV7-9|NA|TRBJ2-7|NA
TGTGCCAGCAGCCCTCCGGGGTCCGAGCAGTACTTC
CASSPPGSEQYF
>TRBV27|NA|TRBJ2-7|NA
TGTGCCAGCAGTCCAGGACCCACGAGACCCTCCTACGAGCAGTACTTC
CASSPGPTRPSYEQYF
>TRBV6-6|NA|TRBJ2-5|NA
TGTGCCAGCAGTTACTACGCAGAGTACCAAGAGACCCAGTACTTC
CASSYYAEYQETQYF
>TRBV4-1|TRBD2|TRBJ2-7|once
TGCGCCAGCAGCCAGGGACTAGCAGCCACCTACGAGCAGTACTTC
CASSQGLAATYEQYF
>TRBV11-2|NA|TRBJ2-6|NA
TGTGCCAGCAGCTCGAACAGGTTCTCTGGGGCCAACGTCCTGACTTTC
CASSSNRFSGANVLTF
>TRBV7-9|NA|TRBJ2-7|NA
TGTGCCAGCAGCTTAGATTCAGGGACCGACACCTACGAGCAGTACTTC
CASSLDSGTDTYEQYF
>TRBV10-3|NA|TRBJ2-7|NA
TGTGCCATCAGTGGTGCCTACGAGCAGTACTTC
CAISGAYEQYF
>TRBV6-5|TRBD1|TRBJ2-7|once
TGTGCCAGCAGTTCGTTGACCGGGACAGGGATCCACGAGCAGTACTTC
CASSSLTGTGIHEQYF
>TRBV4-2|TRBD1|TRBJ2-7|few
TGTGCCAGCAGCCTCCATGAGGGGGCCGGTGACGAGCAGTACTTC
CASSLHEGAGDEQYF
>TRBV6-5|NA|TRBJ2-7|NA
TGTGCCAGCAGTCTTGGAGGGAGCTCCTACGAGCAGTACTTC
CASSLGGSSYEQYF
>TRBV7-9|NA|TRBJ2-1|NA
TGTGCCAGCAGCTCCTCCTGGGATGAGCAGTTCTTC
CASSSSWDEQFF
>TRBV9|NA|TRBJ2-5|NA
TGTGCCAGCAGCGCCGGGACGGCGTGGGAGACCCAGTACTTC
CASSAGTAWETQYF
>TRBV14|NA|TRBJ2-1|NA
TGTGCCAGCAGCCAAATAGGAGGGGTTGCATACAATGAGCAGTTCTTC
CASSQIGGVAYNEQFF
>TRBV29-1|NA|TRBJ2-7|few
TGCAGCGTTGAAGATCCCGGTCAAACCTACGAGCAGTACTTC
CSVEDPGQTYEQYF
>TRBV5-1|TRBD1|TRBJ1-2|NA
TGCGCAAGCAAAAAAGGGACAGACAATGGCTACACCTTC
CASKKGTDNGYTF
>TRBV19|NA|TRBJ1-2|NA
TGTGCCAGTAGTATCCCCCCAGAATATGGATCCTATGGCTACACCTTC
CASSIPPEYGSYGYTF
>TRBV5-6|NA|TRBJ2-7|once
TGTGCCAGCAGCTTCGCCGGGGGCTCCTACGAGCAGTACTTC
CASSFAGGSYEQYF
>TRBV2|NA|TRBJ2-3|NA
TGTGCCAGCAGTGATTGGGCCAGGGGCGTAGATACGCAGTATTTT
CASSDWARGVDTQYF
>TRBV6-5|NA|TRBJ2-1|NA
TGTGCCAGCAGTCCCTCCGGGAGCTCCTACAATGAGCAGTTCTTC
CASSPSGSSYNEQFF
>TRBV7-2|TRBD1|TRBJ1-1|NA
TGTGCCAGCAGTCGGGACAGGGGGCAGTACACTGAAGCTTTCTTT
CASSRDRGQYTEAFF
>TRBV5-6|NA|TRBJ1-5|NA
TGTGCCAGCAGCTTAATGGATAGGGGCCCTAATCAGCCCCAGCATTTT
CASSLMDRGPNQPQHF